Listed below are T cell receptor beta chains from one sample, sequenced in a study of PD-L1 blockade in urothelial cancer. Sequenced by immunoSEQ multiplex PCR; TCRdb stores in-frame clones only, minus some. Found here are roughly 45,000 clones, roughly nine tenths of them singletons; the top ten hold 7.5% to 8.5%. The sequences come from PBMCs, collected around atezolizumab (anti-PD-L1) treatment. Source of these receptors: a man aged 55 to 70 with urothelial cancer. Both conserved end residues are part of each CDR3. D genes are given only for firm matches. Size is stated for part of the rows, as once, few or many counts, or as a class when the clone is expanded.

J: TRBJ2-5
V: TRBV5-1
size: -
D: TRBD2
CDR3: CASSLTGLAGAYNQETQYF
DNA: TGCGCCAGCAGCTTAACCGGACTAGCGGGGGCCTATAACCAAGAGACCCAGTACTTC

J: TRBJ1-5
V: TRBV27
size: -
D: -
CDR3: CASSLSARGTQHF
DNA: TGTGCCAGCAGTTTATCTGCACGAGGTACCCAGCATTTT

J: TRBJ1-2
V: TRBV5-1
size: once
D: -
CDR3: CASSWDGQGNYGYTF
DNA: TGCGCCAGCAGCTGGGATGGGCAGGGAAACTATGGCTACACCTTC

J: TRBJ2-1
V: TRBV30
size: -
D: TRBD1
CDR3: CAWSVLAGGDEQFF
DNA: TGTGCCTGGAGTGTACTGGCAGGGGGTGATGAGCAGTTCTTC

J: TRBJ2-5
V: TRBV15
size: -
D: -
CDR3: CATSRDRGYETQYF
DNA: TGTGCCACCAGCAGAGACAGGGGTTACGAGACCCAGTACTTC

J: TRBJ1-1
V: TRBV5-1
size: -
D: TRBD1
CDR3: CASSGDGQGRQAFF
DNA: TGCGCCAGCAGCGGAGATGGACAGGGCCGCCAAGCTTTCTTT

J: TRBJ2-1
V: TRBV14
size: -
D: -
CDR3: CASSQDRAAYNEQFF
DNA: TGTGCCAGCAGCCAAGATCGAGCCGCCTACAATGAGCAGTTCTTC

J: TRBJ1-4
V: TRBV2
size: -
D: -
CDR3: CASREGLSDEKLFF
DNA: TGTGCCAGCAGGGAGGGACTTTCGGATGAAAAACTGTTTTTT

J: TRBJ2-7
V: TRBV5-1
size: -
D: -
CDR3: CASSPTPGALSYEQYF
DNA: TGCGCCAGCAGCCCTACCCCGGGTGCACTCTCCTACGAGCAGTACTTC

J: TRBJ1-3
V: TRBV2
size: -
D: -
CDR3: CASSEWGGSSGNTIYF
DNA: TGTGCCAGCAGTGAATGGGGCGGGAGCTCTGGAAACACCATATATTTT

J: TRBJ1-4
V: TRBV7-9
size: -
D: -
CDR3: CASSPRDGLNEKLFF
DNA: TGTGCCAGCAGCCCGCGGGACGGCCTGAATGAAAAACTGTTTTTT

J: TRBJ2-5
V: TRBV4-2
size: once
D: TRBD2
CDR3: CASRRLAGGVFEETQYF
DNA: TGTGCCAGCAGAAGACTAGCGGGGGGGGTCTTCGAAGAGACCCAGTACTTC

J: TRBJ1-6
V: TRBV11-2
size: -
D: -
CDR3: CASSLDRAYNSPLHF
DNA: TGTGCCAGCAGCTTAGACAGGGCTTACAATTCACCCCTCCACTTT

J: TRBJ2-2
V: TRBV4-3
size: few
D: TRBD1
CDR3: CASSLGQSTGELFF
DNA: TGCGCCAGCAGCCTGGGACAGTCTACCGGGGAGCTGTTTTTT

J: TRBJ2-3
V: TRBV30
size: -
D: TRBD2
CDR3: CACGVGSGAGVDTQYF
DNA: TGTGCCTGCGGAGTGGGTAGCGGGGCCGGGGTAGATACGCAGTATTTT

J: TRBJ2-6
V: TRBV25-1
size: -
D: TRBD1
CDR3: CASGSPGQHSGANVLTF
DNA: TGTGCCAGCGGGAGTCCGGGACAGCACTCTGGGGCCAACGTCCTGACTTTC

J: TRBJ2-5
V: TRBV5-5
size: -
D: TRBD2
CDR3: CASRWTSGGVQETQYF
DNA: TGTGCCAGCAGGTGGACTAGCGGGGGGGTACAAGAGACCCAGTACTTC

J: TRBJ1-2
V: TRBV10-3
size: -
D: -
CDR3: CAISELRGQDGYTF
DNA: TGTGCCATCAGTGAGTTGCGGGGGCAGGATGGCTACACCTTC

J: TRBJ2-1
V: TRBV9
size: -
D: -
CDR3: CASSAVGGSYNEQFF
DNA: TGTGCCAGCAGCGCAGTGGGGGGCTCCTACAATGAGCAGTTCTTC

J: TRBJ2-3
V: TRBV7-2
size: -
D: TRBD2
CDR3: CASSLGLAGGTDTQYF
DNA: TGTGCCAGCAGCCTAGGACTAGCGGGGGGCACAGATACGCAGTATTTT

J: TRBJ2-2
V: TRBV2
size: -
D: -
CDR3: CASSDRGTGELFF
DNA: TGTGCCAGCAGTGATCGCGGGACCGGGGAGCTGTTTTTT

J: TRBJ1-5
V: TRBV21-1
size: -
D: -
CDR3: CASSKDLGTGTIRNQPQHF
DNA: TGTGCCAGCAGCAAAGATCTCGGGACAGGCACCATTCGGAATCAGCCCCAGCATTTT

J: TRBJ2-1
V: TRBV11-3
size: -
D: TRBD2
CDR3: CASSPHRGGSEQFF
DNA: TGTGCCAGCAGCCCCCATCGGGGAGGGTCTGAGCAGTTCTTC

J: TRBJ2-5
V: TRBV27
size: -
D: TRBD2
CDR3: CASSSRPGLAETQYF
DNA: TGTGCCAGCAGTTCACGCCCCGGACTAGCGGAGACCCAGTACTTC

J: TRBJ1-2
V: TRBV28
size: -
D: TRBD1
CDR3: CAILTGSANYGYTF
DNA: TGTGCCATCCTGACAGGGTCGGCTAACTATGGCTACACCTTC

J: TRBJ1-6
V: TRBV6-5
size: -
D: -
CDR3: CASTPGRGNSPLHF
DNA: TGTGCCAGCACCCCGGGGAGGGGGAATTCACCCCTCCACTTT

J: TRBJ1-3
V: TRBV7-9
size: -
D: -
CDR3: CASGETEAMVTIYF
DNA: TGTGCCAGCGGTGAGACGGAGGCGATGGTCACCATATATTTT

J: TRBJ1-5
V: TRBV7-2
size: -
D: -
CDR3: CASSFRAEQPQHF
DNA: TGTGCCAGCAGCTTCAGGGCTGAGCAGCCCCAGCATTTT

J: TRBJ1-5
V: TRBV6-1
size: -
D: -
CDR3: CASSEGLRDPPQHF
DNA: TGTGCCAGCAGTGAAGGGTTGCGGGACCCACCCCAGCATTTT

J: TRBJ2-5
V: TRBV18
size: -
D: -
CDR3: CASSNQGQETQYF
DNA: TGTGCCAGCTCAAACCAGGGGCAAGAGACCCAGTACTTC